This TCR beta chain appears in the sequencing data of a study of shared clonotypes between healthy human individuals (TCRdb year 2020). With regard to the full study: Two women and a few men aged 18 to 49 years were included in the cohort. For each donor, three plates each were used for CD4 naive and CD4 memory, two plates were used for CD8 naive, and one plate was used for CD8 memory. To estimate repertoire size and how much clonotypes are shared between individuals, the study performed deep sequencing of blood TCR repertoires from a handful of healthy adults. Different laboratories and diverse techniques were used to prepare libraries and sequence TCR repertoires, to increase sequencing depth and limit assay-specific biases. Leukapheresis yielded between about 0.94 and 9 billion PBMCs per donor.

The donors were healthy, HIV-negative adults with no recently reported acute infections or vaccinations. All donors were Caucasian adults living in Nashville, Tennessee, USA. The CD8 memory samples were a combination of magnetically selected CD45RO+ cells and CCR7-negative CD45RA+ effector memory (TemRA) cells. Blood was obtained by leukapheresis, after which PBMCs were separated by Ficoll-Histopaque density gradient centrifugation and cryopreserved in liquid nitrogen vapor phase. Purity and quantity of every magnetically sorted T cell population were checked by analytical flow cytometry. Each sorted fraction had its genomic DNA isolated and then quantified by UV absorbance on a Nanodrop 2000c. Using the deep immunoSEQ assay, TCR CDR3 regions were amplified from genomic DNA by multiplex PCR. Extracted genomic DNA from each cell subset was spread evenly across all wells of several immunoSEQ 96-well plates, with each plate serving as a replicate. Each replicate PCR for sorted subsets received approximately 220 ng genomic DNA, equal to roughly 30,000 T cell genomes. Purified libraries were quantified with a Qubit 3.0 fluorometer, sized on a Bioanalyzer 2100, and re-quantified with the KAPA Library Quantification kit. Each immunoSEQ 96-well plate was sequenced on its own single-read 150-cycle Illumina NextSeq 550 flow cell. The paper's data handling went like this. The immunoSEQ output contained only junctional sequences without quality scores, so filtering could not match that applied to full-length reads. To assign V/J genes and CDR3, sequences were annotated using PyIR, a Python wrapper for IgBLAST v1.9, with IMGT germline references. Reads were removed for weak V/J assignments (E-value above 1e-6), missing CDR3, stop codons, out-of-frame junctions, or ambiguous translated residues. V3J clonotypes were defined by identical inferred V gene, J gene, and CDR3 amino acid sequence. To compute the percentage overlap between repertoires, the number of shared unique clonotypes was divided by the size of the smaller repertoire. Three approaches were used to assess repertoire richness: RTK rarefaction, the Chao1 estimator, and Recon v2.1 estimates of unobserved clonotypes. For all TCRbeta clonotypes obtained by the gDNA method from four donors, generation probabilities were computed with OLGA. TCRdb took this table from immuneACCESS and kept in-frame rearrangements with V and J called. Such tables lack part of the clones; where checked against another copy, unresolved V genes explain under half of the gap, and the rest is unexplained. The V and J calls and clone size were taken over from that table, and D and trimming were inferred from the DNA. Counted in this sample were around 95,000 clones; under 80% of them appeared once. The ten largest clonotypes hold less than 55% of the sample.

Reading the germline V gene gives CDR1 SGHTA and CDR2 FQGNSA. The junction carries 8 bases between V and J, which are trimmed by 4 bases and 4 bases respectively. The CDR3 contains 12 residues, cysteine and phenylalanine counted. Of all the DNA, just the CDR3 is kept, 36 bases in frame from base 1. With regard to this clone: Its antigen target is currently unknown. Base qualities were left out, and no much larger clone turns up one base away.

Overall study outcomes, separate from this receptor: Larger estimated clonotype richness was generally found for naive subsets than for memory subsets. Clonotypes shared by all four sorted-subset donors showed higher generation probabilities than non-shared clonotypes. Only blood was sampled, and tissue TCR repertoires likely differ from those in blood. Incomplete sequencing was indicated by rarefaction of sorted-subset datasets, despite the large sequencing depth. Because the study included only a small number of donors, the genetic and exposure-history diversity represented was limited. Across a handful of donors, about 5% of naive CD4, approximately 4% of naive CD8, under 2.5% of memory CD4, and over 0.35% of memory CD8 clonotypes were shared. Pairwise subsampling indicated that sequencing depth was expected to affect the degree of clonotype sharing among donors.

Source material: memory CD8+ T cells sorted from blood. The sample's cell subset or site label, decoded: CD45RO+ cells pooled with CCR7-negative TemRA cells. This chain is built from TRBV7-2 and TRBJ2-7; TRBD2 is perhaps the D gene, given 6 matching bases. This TCR was recovered from a young man in good health. The CDR3 corresponds to CASSSGLYEQYF. In nucleotide form, the sequence is TGTGCCAGCAGCTCGGGACTTTACGAGCAGTACTTC.